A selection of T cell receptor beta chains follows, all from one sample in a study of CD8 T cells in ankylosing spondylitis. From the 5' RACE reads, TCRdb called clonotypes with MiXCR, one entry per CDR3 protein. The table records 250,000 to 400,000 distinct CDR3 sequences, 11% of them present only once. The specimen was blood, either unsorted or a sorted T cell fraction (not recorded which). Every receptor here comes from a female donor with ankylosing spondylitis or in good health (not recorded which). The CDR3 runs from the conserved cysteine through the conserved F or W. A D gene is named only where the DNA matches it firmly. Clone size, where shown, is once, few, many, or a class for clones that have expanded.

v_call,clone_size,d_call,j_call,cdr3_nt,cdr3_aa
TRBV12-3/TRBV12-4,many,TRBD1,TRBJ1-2,TGTGCCAGCAGTCCCGGACAGGGTGTTGGCTACACCTTC,CASSPGQGVGYTF
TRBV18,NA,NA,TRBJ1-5,TGTGCCAGCTCACCAGGGAAAAATCAGCCCCAGCATTTT,CASSPGKNQPQHF
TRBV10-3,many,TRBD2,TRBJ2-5,TGTGCCATCAGTGCCGGGACTAGCCCGCAAGAGACCCAGTACTTC,CAISAGTSPQETQYF
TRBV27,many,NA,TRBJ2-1,TGTGCCAGCAGTTTCGAGGGTTGGGGTGAGCAGTTCTTC,CASSFEGWGEQFF
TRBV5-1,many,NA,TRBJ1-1,TGCGCCAGCAGCTTGACTCAAAGCGGCACTGAAGCTTTCTTT,CASSLTQSGTEAFF
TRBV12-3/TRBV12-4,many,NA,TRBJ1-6,TGTGCCAGCAGTTTAAATCAGGGAGGCACACCCCTCCACTTT,CASSLNQGGTPLHF
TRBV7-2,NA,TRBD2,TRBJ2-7,TGTGCCAGCAGCTACCGGGGAGGGTCCGCCTACGAGCAGTACTTC,CASSYRGGSAYEQYF
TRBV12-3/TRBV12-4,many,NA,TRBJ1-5,TGTGCCAGCAGTTTAATGGGTCAGCCCCAGCATTTT,CASSLMGQPQHF
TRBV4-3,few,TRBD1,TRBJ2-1,TGCGCCAGCAGTCCCGGGACAGGGACTTATGAGCAGTTCTTC,CASSPGTGTYEQFF
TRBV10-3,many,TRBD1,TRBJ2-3,TGTGCCATCAGTACAGCCGGGACAGGAATCACAGATACGCAGTATTTT,CAISTAGTGITDTQYF
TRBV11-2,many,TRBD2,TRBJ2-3,TGTGCCAGCAGCTTCCAACTTTCGGGACTAGCGGGAGGGTATTACACAGATACGCAGTATTTT,CASSFQLSGLAGGYYTDTQYF
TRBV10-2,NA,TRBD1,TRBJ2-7,TGCGCCAGCAGAACAGGGGGGAACTCCTACGAGCAGTACTTC,CASRTGGNSYEQYF
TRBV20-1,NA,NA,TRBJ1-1,TGCGGTGCTAGAGATCGGATGCGGGTGAACACTGAAGCTTTCTTT,CGARDRMRVNTEAFF
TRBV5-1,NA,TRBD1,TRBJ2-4,TGCGCCAGCAGCCAGGAACCCCACAGGGGAAACATTCAGTACTTC,CASSQEPHRGNIQYF